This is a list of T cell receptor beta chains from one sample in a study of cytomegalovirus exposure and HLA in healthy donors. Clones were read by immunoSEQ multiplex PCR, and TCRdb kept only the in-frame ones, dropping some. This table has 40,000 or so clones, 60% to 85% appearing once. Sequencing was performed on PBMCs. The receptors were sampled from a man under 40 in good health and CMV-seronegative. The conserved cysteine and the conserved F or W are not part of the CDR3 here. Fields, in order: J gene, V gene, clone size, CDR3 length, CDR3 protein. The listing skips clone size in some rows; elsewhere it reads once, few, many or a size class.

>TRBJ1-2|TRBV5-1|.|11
ASSKGQSYGYT
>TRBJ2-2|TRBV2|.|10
ASSAALGELF
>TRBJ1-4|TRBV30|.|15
AWSVLAHGIYREKLF
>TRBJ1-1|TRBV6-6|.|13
ASSLQGNGNTEAF
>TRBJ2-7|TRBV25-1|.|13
ASSPGQGKSTEQY
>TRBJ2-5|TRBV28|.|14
ASSPGTGVVGETQY
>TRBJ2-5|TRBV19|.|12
ASSSNRETETQY
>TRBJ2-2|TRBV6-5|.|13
ASSRTGGSPGELF
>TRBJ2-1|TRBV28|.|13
ASSLFGTGDNEQF
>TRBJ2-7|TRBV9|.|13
ASSSGQGSVDEQY
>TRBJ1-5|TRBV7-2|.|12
ASSTVNSNQPQH
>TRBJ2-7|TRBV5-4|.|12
ASSAGSGPYEQY
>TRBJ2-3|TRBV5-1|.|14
ASSQQPGLAVDTQY
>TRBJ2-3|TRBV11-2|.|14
ASSVGLAGPTDTQY
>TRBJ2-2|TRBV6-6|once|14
ASSSQLAGAVRELF
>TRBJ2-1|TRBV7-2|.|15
ASSPRVLAGGGGEQF
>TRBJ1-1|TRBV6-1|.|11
ASTTVWGAPAF
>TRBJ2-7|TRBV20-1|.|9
SALGADEQY
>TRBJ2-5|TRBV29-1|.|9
SVQEKETQY
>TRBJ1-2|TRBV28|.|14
ASSLPDSLAEDGYT
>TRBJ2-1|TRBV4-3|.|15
ASSQALAESSYNEQF
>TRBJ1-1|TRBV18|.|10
ASSPETGGAF
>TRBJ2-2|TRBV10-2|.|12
ARGTSANTGELF
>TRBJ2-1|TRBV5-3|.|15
ARSLPSGRESYNEQF
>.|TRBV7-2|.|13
ASSPKTFNRYEQY
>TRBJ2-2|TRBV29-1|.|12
SVGLAGGTGELF
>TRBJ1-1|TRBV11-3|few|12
ASSRGWGNTEAF
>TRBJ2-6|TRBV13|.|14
ASSLNRDSGANVLT
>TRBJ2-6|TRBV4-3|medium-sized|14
ASSQGQGTGANVLT
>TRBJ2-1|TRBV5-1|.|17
ASSLSSGTRVSSYNEQF
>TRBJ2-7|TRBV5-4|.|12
ASRDGTATYEQY
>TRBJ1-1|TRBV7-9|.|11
ASSSGTDTEAF
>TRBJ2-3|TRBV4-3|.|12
ASSQLAGVNTQY
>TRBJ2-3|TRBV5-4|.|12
ASSSDKFTDTQY
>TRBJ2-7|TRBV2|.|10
ASSVMSYEQY
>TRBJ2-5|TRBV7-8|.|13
ASSSRLAGRETQY
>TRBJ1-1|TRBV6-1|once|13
ASSERRTSGTEAF
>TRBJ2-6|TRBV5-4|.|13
ASSLAYSGANVLT
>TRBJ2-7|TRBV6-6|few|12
ASSVGTGAYEQY
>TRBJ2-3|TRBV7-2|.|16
ASSYRTSGRGRTDTQY
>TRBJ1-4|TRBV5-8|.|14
ASSRPRGQGNEKLF
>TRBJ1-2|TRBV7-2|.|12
ASSLGQLNYGYT
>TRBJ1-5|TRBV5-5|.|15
AFPAGRRTGERQPQH
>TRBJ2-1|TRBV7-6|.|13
ASSSRTGPYNEQF
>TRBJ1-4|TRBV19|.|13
ASSGIGSYNEKLF
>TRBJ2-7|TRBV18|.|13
ASSPPSAGVYEQY
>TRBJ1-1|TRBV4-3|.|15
ASSQEFVMALATEAF
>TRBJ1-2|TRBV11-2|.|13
ASSLGQGVHYGYT
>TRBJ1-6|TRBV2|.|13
ASKQGDTYNSPLH
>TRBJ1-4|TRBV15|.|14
ATSRGQGEETEKLF
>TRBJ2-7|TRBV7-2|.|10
ASSLGSYEQY
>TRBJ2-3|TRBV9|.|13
ASNTGTSGSDTQY
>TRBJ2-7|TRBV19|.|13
ASSIEAGIDGEQY